This T cell receptor beta chain was captured in a study of T-cell reconstitution after alpha-beta-depleted transplantation in children. There are many counts of this clonotype. Germline CDR1 is MGHRA and CDR2 is YSYEKL. Trimming cost V 0 bases and J 5 bases, with 22 bases left between them. The CDR3 contains 19 residues. Unique molecular identifiers were built into the TCRbeta library. In TCRdb, the PCR reads were re-called with MiXCR into one record per CDR3 protein. The table has some 240,000 distinct CDR3 sequences, 9.7% seen once. The TCR was taken from a human donor who donated a stem cell graft to a child with SCID. The sample in question was PBMCs from the stem cell graft donor, obtained from the stem cell graft. This sequence joins TRBV4-1 and TRBJ2-2; D not resolved. The CDR3 DNA follows: TGCGCCAGCAGCCAAGAGTGGGCTCAACTTGCGGCCAAAACCGGGGAGCTGTTTTTT. Translated, it gives CASSQEWAQLAAKTGELFF.